A single sample is the source of the 5 T cell receptor beta chains below, sequenced in a study of STAT5B mutations in CD4+ large granular lymphocyte leukemia. Repertoires were generated with immunoSEQ multiplex PCR, while TCRdb's copy carries only in-frame clones and drops some. The table has about 38,000 clones, approximately 85% seen once; the top ten hold roughly 1.2%. Material for sequencing was CD4+ T cells from blood buffy coats. These receptors all stem from a human donor in good health.

This clone was observed once. This chain joins TRBV27 and TRBJ2-7; tentatively, D is TRBD1 (7 bases). The CDR3 spans 17 residues. CDR1 is MNHEY, CDR2 SMNVEV, per germline (reference sequence). The ends were cut back, 5 bases at V and 2 bases at J, with 22 bases in the middle. CDR3 amino acids: CASSDGTQKGATYEQYF. The DNA for the CDR3 is TGTGCCAGCAGTGACGGGACTCAGAAGGGGGCTACCTACGAGCAGTACTTC.

The V and J genes are TRBV19 and TRBJ2-7, with 9 nucleotides matching TRBD1. Unmatched junction bases numbered 5, after V lost 3 bases and J lost 2 bases. CDR3 length: 15 residues. The germline V gene encodes CDR1 LNHDA and CDR2 SQIVND (reference sequence). CDR3 sequence: CASSIGTGRTYEQYF. In DNA, the CDR3 is TGTGCCAGTAGTATCGGGACAGGGAGGACCTACGAGCAGTACTTC.

V is TRBV5-4 and J is TRBJ2-7, with 7 bases identical to TRBD2. The germline gives CDR1 SGHNT, CDR2 YYREEE (reference sequence). V lost 0 bases and J lost 2; bases outside the gene matches: 8. The CDR3 extends over 16 amino acids. As DNA, the CDR3 is TGTGCCAGCAGCTTGGCTGGCGGGGGACCTACCTACGAGCAGTACTTC. Its protein product is CASSLAGGGPTYEQYF.

The chain is built from TRBV28 and TRBJ1-2; D might be TRBD1 (5 bases). CDR3 length: 12 amino acids. The germline V gene has CDR1 MDHEN and CDR2 SYDVKM. V dropped 8 bases and J dropped 7 bases, with 14 bases sitting between them. The CDR3 loop reads CASGAQRSGYTF. In DNA form, the CDR3 reads TGTGCCAGCGGGGCCCAACGAAGTGGCTACACCTTC.

This clone came up once. V usage is TRBV28 and J usage is TRBJ1-4; TRBD1 matches at 10 bases. This CDR3 contains 18 residues. In germline, CDR1 is MDHEN, CDR2 SYDVKM. Germline trimming cut 8 bases from V and 4 bases from J; bases unmatched to any gene: 16. The CDR3, as DNA: TGTGCCAGCTCCCCCGCGACAGGGGGCCCCCAAAGTAATGAAAAACTGTTTTTT. Translation: CASSPATGGPQSNEKLFF.